This is a list of T cell receptor beta chains from one sample in a study of shared clonotypes between healthy human individuals. Assay: immunoSEQ multiplex PCR; the TCRdb copy retains only in-frame clones and omits some. The table has some 650,000 clones, 97% seen once; the top ten hold approximately 0.057%. Sample: naive CD4+ T cells sorted from blood. The receptors derive from a woman younger than 45 in good health. Both conserved end residues are trimmed from each CDR3.

J gene: TRBJ1-2; V gene: TRBV18; CDR3 protein: ASTGQGAVGYT
J gene: TRBJ1-2; V gene: TRBV5-1; CDR3 protein: ASSLAQQGRYGYT
J gene: TRBJ2-7; V gene: TRBV6-1; CDR3 protein: ASREDKPPYEQY
J gene: TRBJ1-2; V gene: TRBV19; CDR3 protein: ASNTGRRTGYT
J gene: TRBJ2-1; V gene: TRBV7-3; CDR3 protein: ASSDGAANEQF
J gene: TRBJ2-7; V gene: TRBV7-6; CDR3 protein: ASSLNSGGSPYEQY
J gene: TRBJ2-5; V gene: TRBV30; CDR3 protein: AWSLGGETQY
J gene: TRBJ1-1; V gene: TRBV5-1; CDR3 protein: ASSPNAGVNTEAF
J gene: TRBJ1-1; V gene: TRBV7-8; CDR3 protein: ASSLPDRGASTEAF
J gene: TRBJ2-4; V gene: TRBV6-5; CDR3 protein: AARDYKNIQY
J gene: TRBJ2-5; V gene: TRBV6-5; CDR3 protein: ASSYSVAEQETQY
J gene: TRBJ2-1; V gene: TRBV19; CDR3 protein: ASSALAGGSYYNEQF
J gene: TRBJ2-3; V gene: TRBV4-1; CDR3 protein: ASSQGGSSGRGDTQY
J gene: TRBJ2-1; V gene: TRBV6-5; CDR3 protein: ASSYSRAGDEQF
J gene: TRBJ1-3; V gene: TRBV4-1; CDR3 protein: ASSQGRQGISGNTIY
J gene: TRBJ1-5; V gene: TRBV19; CDR3 protein: ASSNLPTGGNQPQH
J gene: TRBJ1-4; V gene: TRBV28; CDR3 protein: ASSSRTGVIEKLF
J gene: TRBJ2-7; V gene: TRBV18; CDR3 protein: ASSYSPYEQY
J gene: TRBJ2-1; V gene: TRBV5-1; CDR3 protein: ASSLVASDYNEQF
J gene: TRBJ1-5; V gene: TRBV2; CDR3 protein: ASTPELNNQPQH
J gene: TRBJ1-6; V gene: TRBV6-5; CDR3 protein: ASSYSNEYRQSPLH
J gene: TRBJ2-7; V gene: TRBV5-1; CDR3 protein: ASSWTGANPYEQY
J gene: TRBJ2-3; V gene: TRBV15; CDR3 protein: ATARDSTDTQY
J gene: TRBJ2-2; V gene: TRBV11-1; CDR3 protein: ASSPTRDFTGELF
J gene: TRBJ1-1; V gene: TRBV30; CDR3 protein: AWSPAGFTEAF
J gene: TRBJ1-4; V gene: TRBV27; CDR3 protein: ASSIPQGEREKLF
J gene: TRBJ2-7; V gene: TRBV5-6; CDR3 protein: ASSLLQAGYEQY
J gene: TRBJ2-2; V gene: TRBV5-1; CDR3 protein: ASSFGGRGLSNTGELF
J gene: TRBJ2-3; V gene: TRBV10-2; CDR3 protein: ASSGTRGDTQY
J gene: TRBJ2-7; V gene: TRBV4-2; CDR3 protein: ASSQDITSFLSSYEQY
J gene: TRBJ2-7; V gene: TRBV21-1; CDR3 protein: ASFFGQVDPDEQY
J gene: TRBJ1-4; V gene: TRBV10-3; CDR3 protein: AISVGGAGEKLF
J gene: TRBJ2-5; V gene: TRBV27; CDR3 protein: ASSTRQGAGETQY
J gene: TRBJ2-1; V gene: TRBV5-1; CDR3 protein: ASRISGPSSYNEQF
J gene: TRBJ1-1; V gene: TRBV2; CDR3 protein: ASSERTGLNTEAF
J gene: TRBJ2-2; V gene: TRBV30; CDR3 protein: AWSVLGPSGELF
J gene: TRBJ2-2; V gene: TRBV2; CDR3 protein: ASREGSTGELF
J gene: TRBJ1-2; V gene: TRBV28; CDR3 protein: ASSSPHTDRASGYT
J gene: TRBJ1-1; V gene: TRBV6-5; CDR3 protein: ASSYLGETEAF
J gene: TRBJ1-3; V gene: TRBV2; CDR3 protein: ASRGHAVGNTIY
J gene: TRBJ1-4; V gene: TRBV30; CDR3 protein: AWRGTGGWDEKLF
J gene: TRBJ1-2; V gene: TRBV5-6; CDR3 protein: ASSLGDRVYGYT
J gene: TRBJ1-5; V gene: TRBV28; CDR3 protein: ASSWDRGAQPQH
J gene: TRBJ2-7; V gene: TRBV28; CDR3 protein: ASRDFGTGWYEQY
J gene: TRBJ1-3; V gene: TRBV27; CDR3 protein: ATYDVEGHAKERNTIY
J gene: TRBJ2-1; V gene: TRBV25-1; CDR3 protein: ASSEGTEITYNEQF
J gene: TRBJ2-1; V gene: TRBV2; CDR3 protein: ASSERQGILNEQF
J gene: TRBJ2-2; V gene: TRBV27; CDR3 protein: ASSFKAGGPGELF
J gene: TRBJ2-1; V gene: TRBV27; CDR3 protein: ASSPGTFLYNEQF
J gene: TRBJ2-1; V gene: TRBV5-1; CDR3 protein: ASSPRTGGIYEQF
J gene: TRBJ1-1; V gene: TRBV2; CDR3 protein: ASNLGPMNTEAF
J gene: TRBJ2-3; V gene: TRBV4-1; CDR3 protein: ASSQETTGHSTDTQY
J gene: TRBJ1-2; V gene: TRBV7-9; CDR3 protein: ASSWNTWGYT
J gene: TRBJ2-3; V gene: TRBV18; CDR3 protein: ASSPGQISTDTQY
J gene: TRBJ1-5; V gene: TRBV30; CDR3 protein: AWSVGGKPQH